At least ten counts were recorded for the clone carrying this T cell receptor (beta chain). Its cognate antigen is unknown. The record originates from a study of T-cell memory formation after mild COVID-19. About the study: TCR clusters were mostly donor specific.

Amplification by 5'RACE using constant-segment primers produced TCR alpha and TCR beta cDNA libraries that carried sample barcodes and UMIs. TCRdb re-analysed the 5' RACE reads in MiXCR, keeping a single row per CDR3 protein. The sample has 40,000 or so distinct CDR3 sequences; less than 8% are singletons. The CDR3 runs to 16 residues. Germline V lookup: CDR1 SGHRS, CDR2 YFSETQ. J was trimmed by 4 bases and V by 6 bases; bases with no gene match: 10. Overall study results and limits: Those CD4+ clones that contracted were mainly in CM and EM (CD8+ ones in EMRA).

The sequencing sample was made of PBMCs or a T cell subset sorted from them (not recorded which). V usage is TRBV5-1 and J usage is TRBJ2-1; 10 bases match TRBD1. The receptor was isolated from an adult who had mild COVID-19 (a few samples of this study predate the infection). Cell type and time point are not known. The CDR3 bases are TGCGCCAGCACCGGACAGGGGGTTATAGGATACAATGAGCAGTTCTTC. It yields the protein CASTGQGVIGYNEQFF.